This TCR beta chain was captured in a study of T-cell memory formation after mild COVID-19. With 0 bases removed from V and 5 bases from J, the gap between germline ends came to 7 bases. CDR1 is MGHRA, CDR2 YSYEKL, per germline. CDR3 length equals 13 residues. TCRdb re-analysed the 5' RACE reads in MiXCR, keeping a single row per CDR3 protein. The profile shows some 160,000 distinct CDR3 sequences, 10% to 15% of them singletons. The rearrangement uses TRBV4-1 and TRBJ1-2, with D hard to call. The sequence was obtained from a man between 18 and 29 years old who had mild COVID-19 (a few samples of this study predate the infection). Cell type and time point are not known. The specimen was PBMCs or a T cell subset sorted from them (not recorded which). The CDR3 is CASSQDPWYGYTF. The CDR3, as DNA: TGCGCCAGCAGCCAAGATCCTTGGTATGGCTACACCTTC.